Here is one TCR beta chain with its context. Its matching antigen is unknown. This sample stems from a study of blood T cells in healthy people across ages. Study-wide findings and caveats: Observed TCR beta diversity showed a strong correlation with the percentage of naive T cells as measured by flow cytometry.

Roughly 10 milliliters of peripheral blood were drawn from each donor. The extraction recovered at least 6 micrograms of total RNA per sample. Next came a second PCR, run for roughly 6 to 11 cycles, which used a sample-barcoded 5' primer along with a J-beta primer mix. TCRdb independently ran MiXCR on the 5' RACE reads; one entry per CDR3 protein. The repertoire has more than 650,000 distinct CDR3 sequences, approximately 55% of them found once; the top ten carry roughly 37%. This sequence was found in an elderly man in good health. Sequences were obtained from blood.

CDR3 residues: CASSQQQGLSSYEQYF. The CDR3 region has the DNA TGTGCCAGCAGCCAACAGCAGGGGCTTAGCTCCTACGAGCAGTACTTC. This rearrangement joins TRBV14 to TRBJ2-7, with a tentative D call TRBD1 (6 bases). The CDR3 is 16 residues long. V was trimmed by 2 bases and J by 0 bases, leaving 14 bases between them. Germline V gene lookup returns CDR1 SGHDN and CDR2 FVKESK.